These 12 T cell receptor beta chains originate from one sample sequenced in a study of blood T cell repertoires in COVID-19 (dated by TCRdb to the early 2020s). Libraries were constructed by the immunoSEQ multiplex PCR assay. Held by TCRdb, this immuneACCESS table contains in-frame sequences only and omits some clones. Under half of the omission traces to an unresolved V gene where checked; the cause of the rest is unknown. The sample has some 86,000 clones on record, approximately 90% of them singletons. Clones ranked in the top ten supply under 2.5% of the sample. Sequencing used peripheral blood. The source is a human donor with active COVID-19. The donor label of this sample is uncertain.

The rearrangement joins TRBV5-4 to TRBJ2-5; 10 bases fit TRBD2. Per germline, CDR1 SGHNT and CDR2 YYREEE (reference sequence). The CDR3 consists of 16 residues. Losses at the gene ends were 1 base for V and 5 bases for J; bases not matched to a gene: 8. CDR3 in amino acids: CASSLMVAGGGETQYF. The CDR3 DNA reads as TGTGCCAGCAGCTTGATGGTAGCGGGGGGCGGGGAGACCCAGTACTTC.

The chain couples TRBV5-5 to TRBJ1-1; D not resolved. The CDR3 runs to 13 residues. Germline values: CDR1 SGHKS, CDR2 YYEKEE (reference sequence). V was cut by 1 base and J by 8 bases, with 12 bases left in between. CDR3 nucleotides: TGTGCCAGCAGCTTGACTTTTACGGGGGAAGCTTTCTTT. Protein product: CASSLTFTGEAFF.

The chain has TRBV6-2 or TRBV6-3 and TRBJ1-1, with 9 bases fitting TRBD1. Germline values: CDR1 MNHEY, CDR2 SVGEGT. This CDR3 has 18 residues. V lost 4 bases and J lost 0; bases outside the gene matches: 12. In DNA form, the CDR3 reads TGTGCCAGCAGTTCAGGACAAACAGGGGGCCTGTTGAACACTGAAGCTTTCTTT. Residues: CASSSGQTGGLLNTEAFF.

The J gene is TRBJ1-2, the V gene TRBV10-3, with D perhaps matching TRBD1 (6 bases). The V end lost 11 bases, the J end lost 5 bases, and 15 bases lay between the germline ends. This CDR3 is built from 12 residues. Germline V lookup: CDR1 ENHRY, CDR2 SYGVKD. This chain's CDR3 is CACGGLEYGYTF. The CDR3 region has the DNA TGTGCCTGCGGGGGCCTCGAATATGGCTACACCTTC.

This clone showed up just a few times. This chain links TRBV6-2 or TRBV6-3 with TRBJ2-7; D may be TRBD1 (6 bases). V was trimmed by 2 bases and J by 2 bases, leaving 13 bases between them. The CDR3 covers 15 residues. The germline V gene encodes CDR1 MNHEY and CDR2 SVGEGT. CDR3 sequence: CASSYRQEAPYEQYF. CDR3 in DNA: TGTGCCAGCAGTTACCGACAGGAGGCTCCCTACGAGCAGTACTTC.

The chain uses TRBV18 and TRBJ1-1; D call uncertain. Germline CDR1 and CDR2: KGHSH and LQKENI. V shed 6 bases and J shed 4 bases, with 9 bases lying between them. The CDR3 loop spans 12 amino acids. The DNA of the CDR3 is TGTGCCAGCTCCCTCGTGGCCACTGAAGCTTTCTTT. Its translation: CASSLVATEAFF.

The J gene is TRBJ2-4, the V gene TRBV6-2 or TRBV6-3; the D gene is possibly TRBD1 (5 bases). Germline V gives CDR1 MNHEY, CDR2 SVGEGT. The ends were cut back, 5 bases at V and 3 bases at J, with 14 bases in the middle. This CDR3 has 15 amino acids. The CDR3 reads CASSRLQVDKNIQYF. In DNA, the CDR3 is TGTGCCAGCAGTCGATTACAGGTTGACAAAAACATTCAGTACTTC.

This CDR3 reads CASSYSREQPQHF. The CDR3 region has the DNA TGTGCCAGCAGTTACTCGAGAGAACAGCCCCAGCATTTT. The genes are TRBV6-6 and TRBJ1-5; D not resolved. This CDR3 contains 13 residues. Trimming removed 0 bases from V and 7 bases from J, with 7 bases in between. Germline-derived CDR1 and CDR2 are MNHNY and SVGAGI (reference sequence).

The chain has TRBV13 and TRBJ1-1; D remains ambiguous. The CDR3 contains 12 residues. Germline V gives CDR1 PRHDT, CDR2 FYEKMQ (reference sequence). The V end was cut by 3 bases, the J end by 1 base, with 3 bases between. CDR3 in amino acids: CASSFGNTEAFF. CDR3 in DNA: TGTGCCAGCAGCTTCGGGAACACTGAAGCTTTCTTT.

The J gene is TRBJ1-3, the V gene TRBV6-5; TRBD1 matches at 8 bases. The V and J ends lost 6 bases and 4 bases, in that order; junction bases with no gene match: 8. Germline assignment: CDR1 MNHEY and CDR2 SVGAGI. CDR3 length: 15 amino acids. The CDR3 loop reads CASSRGQVGGNTIYF. CDR3 bases: TGTGCCAGCAGCCGGGGACAGGTTGGAGGAAACACCATATATTTT.

The chain couples TRBV5-4 to TRBJ2-1, with 8 bases lining up with TRBD1. The CDR3 is 16 amino acids. CDR1 SGHNT and CDR2 YYREEE come from the germline V gene (reference sequence). J gave up 8 bases and V 1 base, and 11 bases lay outside the gene matches. CDR3 protein: CASSLRTGRSVDEQFF. The CDR3 DNA sequence: TGTGCCAGCAGCTTGCGGACAGGGCGGAGTGTAGATGAGCAGTTCTTC.

As DNA, the CDR3 is TGTGCCAGCGGGGCGGGGGTTCCCACCTACGAGCAGTACTTC. Translated, it gives CASGAGVPTYEQYF. This chain connects TRBV6-6 to TRBJ2-7; the match to TRBD2 covers 7 bases. Germline V gives CDR1 MNHNY, CDR2 SVGAGI (reference sequence). There are 14 residues in the CDR3. Germline trimming cut 8 bases from V and 2 bases from J; bases unmatched to any gene: 9.